This TCR beta chain was obtained from a study of blood T cell repertoires in COVID-19. Study overall: The origin of the acute and convalescent COVID-19 samples was the United States, Italy and Spain.

As processed by the authors: The authors estimated nucleated cell counts from reference gene primer amplification. TCRdb keeps only in-frame clones here, not all; method: immunoSEQ multiplex PCR. That table gives V, J and clone size, and the DNA gave D and trimming. The sample consists of approximately 36,000 clones, around 85% of them appearing once. Germline assignment: CDR1 SGHDT and CDR2 YYEEEE. There are 15 residues in the CDR3. Losses at the gene ends were 6 bases for V and 1 base for J; bases not matched to a gene: 9. This clone was seen just once. The specimen sequenced was peripheral blood. The TCR sequence derives from a man aged 45-65 years with active COVID-19. This chain links TRBV5-6 with TRBJ2-5, with 7 bases lining up with TRBD1. CDR3 loop: CASTKFRDSQETQYF. Here the CDR3 DNA reads TGTGCCAGCACCAAATTCCGGGACAGCCAAGAGACCCAGTACTTC.